A single T cell receptor (beta chain) is shown here with its context. This entry comes from a study of cytomegalovirus exposure and HLA in healthy donors. CDR3 length: 12 residues. The germline gives CDR1 SGHAT, CDR2 FQNNGV. V dropped 6 bases and J dropped 6 bases, with 8 bases sitting between them. Vbeta (60) and Jbeta (13) primers were used in the PCR. TCRdb keeps only in-frame clones here, not all; method: immunoSEQ multiplex PCR. Its table lists 30,000 to 35,000 clones. Sequencing was performed on PBMCs. This sequence joins TRBV11-2 and TRBJ2-2, with D hard to call. This receptor was taken from a woman aged 40 to 50 in good health and CMV-seropositive. CDR3 sequence (DNA): TGTGCCAGCAGACCTCTAGCCGGGGAGCTGTTTTTT. Its protein product is CASRPLAGELFF. The full variable domain, its missing parts supplied by reference TRBV11-2 and TRBJ2-2, is EAGVAQSPRYKIIEKRQSVAFWCNPISGHATLYWYQQILGQGPKLLIQFQNNGVVDDSQLPKDRFSAERLKGVDSTLKIQPAKLEDSAVYLCASRPLAGELFFGEGSRLTVL.